The clone carrying this T cell receptor (beta chain) was seen a few times. As yet, its antigen is unknown. The sample comes from a study of shared clonotypes between healthy human individuals. Study observations and caveats: Represented diversity (both genetic and exposure-history) was limited by the small number of donors.

Naive CD8 cells lacked CD45RO and underwent positive selection for CCR7, leaving out terminally differentiated effector memory CD45RA+ cells. Germline values: CDR1 MGHRA, CDR2 YSYEKL. The CDR3 covers 15 residues. Trimming took off 3 bases at V and 3 bases at J, with 12 bases between the two ends. Each PCR replicate from the sorted subsets contained about 200 ng DNA, which is some 32,000 T cell genomes. Libraries were prepared by immunoSEQ multiplex PCR; TCRdb keeps only in-frame clonotypes and omits some of them. The data hold roughly 2.1 million clones, with 85% to 95% observed a single time. This TCR derives from a man between 18 and 35 years old in good health. Some clones in this sample may be carry-over from other donors' samples. The genes are TRBV4-1 and TRBJ2-1, with a tentative D call TRBD1 (6 bases). Sequencing used naive CD8+ T cells from PBMCs. CDR3 coding DNA: TGCGCCAGCAGCCAGGTGCGAGGGGGCTACAATGAGCAGTTCTTC. It specifies CASSQVRGGYNEQFF.